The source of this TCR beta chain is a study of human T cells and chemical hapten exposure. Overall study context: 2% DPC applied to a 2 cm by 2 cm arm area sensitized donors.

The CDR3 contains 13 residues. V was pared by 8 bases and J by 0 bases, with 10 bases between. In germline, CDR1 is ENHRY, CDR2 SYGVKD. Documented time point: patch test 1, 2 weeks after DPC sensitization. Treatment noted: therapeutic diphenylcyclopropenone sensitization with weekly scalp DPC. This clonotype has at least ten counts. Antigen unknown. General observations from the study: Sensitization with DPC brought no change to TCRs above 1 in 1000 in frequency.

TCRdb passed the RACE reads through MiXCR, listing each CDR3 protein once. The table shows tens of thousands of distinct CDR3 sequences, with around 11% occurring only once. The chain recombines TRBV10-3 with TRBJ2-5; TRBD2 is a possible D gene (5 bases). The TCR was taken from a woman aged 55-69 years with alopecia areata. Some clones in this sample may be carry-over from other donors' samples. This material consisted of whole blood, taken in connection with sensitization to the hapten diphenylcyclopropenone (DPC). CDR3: CAIGGSNQETQYF. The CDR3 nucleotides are TGTGCCATCGGAGGCTCCAACCAAGAGACCCAGTACTTC.